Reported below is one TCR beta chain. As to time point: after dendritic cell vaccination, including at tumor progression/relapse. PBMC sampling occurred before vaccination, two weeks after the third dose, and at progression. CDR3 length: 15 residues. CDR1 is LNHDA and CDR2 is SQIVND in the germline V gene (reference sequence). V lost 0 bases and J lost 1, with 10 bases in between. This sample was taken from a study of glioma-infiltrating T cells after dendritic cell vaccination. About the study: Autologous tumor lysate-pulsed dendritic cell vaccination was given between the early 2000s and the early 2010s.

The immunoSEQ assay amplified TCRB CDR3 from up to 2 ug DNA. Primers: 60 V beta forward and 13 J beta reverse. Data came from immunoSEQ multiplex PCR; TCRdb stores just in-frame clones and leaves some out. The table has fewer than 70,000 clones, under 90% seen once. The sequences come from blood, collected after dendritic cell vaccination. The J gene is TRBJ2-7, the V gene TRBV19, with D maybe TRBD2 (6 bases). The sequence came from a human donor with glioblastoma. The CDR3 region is CASSIDGSRSYEQYF. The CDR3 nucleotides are TGTGCCAGTAGTATAGACGGGAGCCGATCCTACGAGCAGTACTTC.